The entry below describes one T cell receptor (beta chain). Its specificity is not known. For the second PCR, which ran for roughly 7 to 11 cycles, a sample-barcoded 5' primer and a J-beta primer mix were used. TCRdb reprocessed the 5' RACE reads with MiXCR, giving one entry per CDR3 protein. The data contain approximately 690,000 distinct CDR3 sequences, 40% to 45% of them singletons. The source of the sample is a study of blood T cells in healthy people across ages. Study-wide points: Among T cells, TCR beta diversity per million cells dropped roughly linearly as age rose.

Germline CDR1 SGDLS, CDR2 YYNGEE. Between the trimmed V and J ends, which lost 0 bases and 6 bases, there was a span of 9 bases. The CDR3 consists of 13 residues. Sequenced sample: blood. The source is a man older than 75 in good health. The gene calls are TRBV9 and TRBJ1-1; unclear D gene. As DNA, the CDR3 is TGTGCCAGCAGCGTAGAACACAACCCTGAAGCTTTCTTT. This codes for CASSVEHNPEAFF.